The rows below give T cell receptor beta chains drawn from one sample of a study of blood T cell repertoires in COVID-19. TCRdb's copy holds only in-frame clones and misses some; the assay was immunoSEQ multiplex PCR. The profile shows 100,000 to 130,000 clones, about 80% of them singletons. Sequencing used peripheral blood. These TCRs come from a woman in her seventies with acute or convalescent COVID-19. The conserved cysteine and the conserved F or W are not part of the CDR3 here.

V gene,J gene,CDR3 protein
TRBV19,TRBJ2-2,ASSIRRVTNTGELF
TRBV7-9,TRBJ2-7,ASSLTGQAYEQY
TRBV13,TRBJ1-4,ASSSSSRGRGEKLF
TRBV5-1,TRBJ2-2,ASSLQGGAGELF
TRBV5-5,TRBJ2-1,ASSLSPGQGAREQF
TRBV28,TRBJ1-2,ASDDRSSGYGYT
TRBV4-1,TRBJ2-3,ASSQGQGDSDTQY
TRBV29-1,TRBJ2-7,SVGPTSGRARRVYEQY
TRBV18,TRBJ2-2,ASSPPNSLVTGELF
TRBV27,TRBJ1-1,ASSLSRGRAEAF